This is a list of T cell receptor beta chains from one sample in a study of shared clonotypes between healthy human individuals. Sequenced by immunoSEQ multiplex PCR; TCRdb stores in-frame clones only, minus some. The table lists roughly 890,000 clones, approximately 92% of them singletons. The specimen sequenced was naive CD8+ T cells sorted from blood. The receptors were sampled from a man aged 25-40 years in good health. The CDR3 runs from the conserved cysteine through the conserved F or W. Fields, in order: clone size, J gene, D gene, V gene, CDR3 protein, CDR3 DNA. A D gene is named only where the DNA matches it firmly. A clone size is listed for some rows: how often the clone was seen (once, few, many), or a class if it is expanded.

clone size: NA; J gene: TRBJ1-2; D gene: TRBD1; V gene: TRBV29-1; CDR3 protein: CSVDGGGAYGYTF; CDR3 DNA: TGCAGCGTTGATGGAGGGGGCGCCTATGGCTACACCTTC
clone size: NA; J gene: TRBJ2-4; D gene: NA; V gene: TRBV5-5; CDR3 protein: CASSSILGKNIQYF; CDR3 DNA: TGTGCCAGCAGCTCAATCCTAGGCAAAAACATTCAGTACTTC
clone size: once; J gene: TRBJ2-5; D gene: NA; V gene: TRBV5-6; CDR3 protein: CASSFFSSLGANF; CDR3 DNA: TGTGCCAGCAGCTTCTTCAGCTCCCTCGGGGCCAACTTC
clone size: NA; J gene: TRBJ2-3; D gene: NA; V gene: TRBV9; CDR3 protein: CASSSWDTSTDTQYF; CDR3 DNA: TGTGCCAGCAGCTCTTGGGATACTAGCACAGATACGCAGTATTTT
clone size: NA; J gene: TRBJ2-3; D gene: TRBD1; V gene: TRBV15; CDR3 protein: CATSRDGQGMSTDTQYF; CDR3 DNA: TGTGCCACCAGCAGAGATGGACAGGGTATGAGCACAGATACGCAGTATTTT
clone size: NA; J gene: TRBJ1-2; D gene: TRBD1; V gene: TRBV29-1; CDR3 protein: CSVVSMGQGRTIYGYTF; CDR3 DNA: TGCAGCGTTGTTTCCATGGGACAGGGGCGAACCATCTATGGCTACACCTTC
clone size: NA; J gene: TRBJ2-5; D gene: NA; V gene: TRBV4-1; CDR3 protein: CASSQADGLRETQYF; CDR3 DNA: TGCGCCAGCAGCCAAGCAGACGGACTACGAGAGACCCAGTACTTC
clone size: NA; J gene: TRBJ2-1; D gene: NA; V gene: TRBV5-1; CDR3 protein: CASSSIDRNNEQFF; CDR3 DNA: TGCGCCAGCAGCTCGATTGACAGAAACAATGAGCAGTTCTTC
clone size: NA; J gene: TRBJ2-7; D gene: TRBD2; V gene: TRBV29-1; CDR3 protein: CSVVGAGGPHEQYF; CDR3 DNA: TGCAGCGTTGTCGGTGCGGGAGGGCCCCACGAGCAGTACTTC
clone size: NA; J gene: TRBJ2-7; D gene: TRBD2; V gene: TRBV28; CDR3 protein: CASSLLSGRIRYEQYF; CDR3 DNA: TGTGCCAGCAGTTTATTGAGCGGGAGGATTCGTTACGAGCAGTACTTC
clone size: NA; J gene: TRBJ2-1; D gene: TRBD2; V gene: TRBV9; CDR3 protein: CASSDPELAGVSSYNEQFF; CDR3 DNA: TGTGCCAGCAGCGATCCCGAGCTAGCGGGAGTTAGCTCCTACAATGAGCAGTTCTTC
clone size: NA; J gene: TRBJ1-5; D gene: TRBD1; V gene: TRBV7-9; CDR3 protein: CASSKTQGAPGQPQHF; CDR3 DNA: TGTGCCAGCAGCAAGACACAGGGGGCGCCGGGTCAGCCCCAGCATTTT
clone size: NA; J gene: TRBJ1-1; D gene: TRBD1; V gene: TRBV6-1; CDR3 protein: CASIGQGAPAAEAFF; CDR3 DNA: TGTGCCAGCATTGGACAGGGGGCCCCGGCCGCTGAAGCTTTCTTT
clone size: once; J gene: TRBJ2-3; D gene: TRBD2; V gene: TRBV2; CDR3 protein: CASSEMGLAATDTQYF; CDR3 DNA: TGTGCCAGCAGTGAAATGGGACTAGCGGCCACAGATACGCAGTATTTT
clone size: NA; J gene: TRBJ2-4; D gene: TRBD1; V gene: TRBV4-1; CDR3 protein: CASSQLPGQGFLEDIQYF; CDR3 DNA: TGCGCCAGCAGCCAATTGCCGGGACAGGGATTTCTTGAGGACATTCAGTACTTC
clone size: NA; J gene: TRBJ2-3; D gene: NA; V gene: TRBV7-6; CDR3 protein: CATGGGVADTQYF; CDR3 DNA: TGTGCCACCGGAGGTGGGGTAGCAGATACGCAGTATTTT
clone size: NA; J gene: TRBJ2-3; D gene: NA; V gene: TRBV7-9; CDR3 protein: CASSLGPIGEYF; CDR3 DNA: TGTGCCAGCAGCTTAGGGCCCATCGGAGAGTATTTT
clone size: NA; J gene: TRBJ2-5; D gene: NA; V gene: TRBV7-9; CDR3 protein: CASSLVGRQETQYF; CDR3 DNA: TGTGCCAGCAGCTTAGTTGGGAGACAAGAGACCCAGTACTTC
clone size: NA; J gene: TRBJ2-3; D gene: NA; V gene: TRBV7-9; CDR3 protein: CASSFVGPHTDTQYF; CDR3 DNA: TGTGCCAGCAGCTTTGTGGGGCCACACACAGATACGCAGTATTTT
clone size: once; J gene: TRBJ2-2; D gene: TRBD2; V gene: TRBV27; CDR3 protein: CASSTGTSGRLDGELFF; CDR3 DNA: TGTGCCAGCAGTACAGGGACTAGCGGGAGGTTGGACGGGGAGCTGTTTTTT
clone size: NA; J gene: TRBJ1-1; D gene: NA; V gene: TRBV6-1; CDR3 protein: CASSEYPENTEAFF; CDR3 DNA: TGTGCCAGCAGTGAATATCCCGAGAACACTGAAGCTTTCTTT
clone size: NA; J gene: TRBJ2-7; D gene: NA; V gene: TRBV19; CDR3 protein: CASSREDRVPSDEQYF; CDR3 DNA: TGTGCCAGTAGTCGGGAGGACAGGGTTCCCTCGGACGAGCAGTACTTC
clone size: NA; J gene: TRBJ2-3; D gene: NA; V gene: TRBV23-1; CDR3 protein: CATHSRTQYF; CDR3 DNA: TGCGCCACCCACTCGAGGACGCAGTATTTT
clone size: once; J gene: TRBJ2-1; D gene: TRBD2; V gene: TRBV15; CDR3 protein: CATSRDQGGFYNEQFF; CDR3 DNA: TGTGCCACCAGCAGAGACCAGGGAGGGTTTTACAATGAGCAGTTCTTC
clone size: NA; J gene: TRBJ1-1; D gene: TRBD1; V gene: TRBV5-1; CDR3 protein: CASSLRTGGMNTEAFF; CDR3 DNA: TGCGCCAGCAGCCTAAGGACAGGGGGAATGAACACTGAAGCTTTCTTT
clone size: NA; J gene: TRBJ1-3; D gene: NA; V gene: TRBV6-5; CDR3 protein: CASSSSKGNTIYF; CDR3 DNA: TGTGCCAGCAGTTCCAGTAAAGGAAACACCATATATTTT
clone size: NA; J gene: TRBJ2-7; D gene: TRBD2; V gene: TRBV6-5; CDR3 protein: CASSDAGVSGEQYF; CDR3 DNA: TGTGCCAGCAGCGACGCGGGGGTTTCTGGCGAGCAGTACTTC
clone size: NA; J gene: TRBJ2-2; D gene: NA; V gene: TRBV5-1; CDR3 protein: CASSLAGTGELFF; CDR3 DNA: TGCGCCAGCAGCTTGGCGGGTACCGGGGAGCTGTTTTTT
clone size: once; J gene: TRBJ2-7; D gene: NA; V gene: TRBV13; CDR3 protein: CASSLGGHGDEQYF; CDR3 DNA: TGTGCCAGCAGCTTAGGAGGGCACGGAGACGAGCAGTACTTC
clone size: NA; J gene: TRBJ2-1; D gene: NA; V gene: TRBV9; CDR3 protein: CASSAYSGAPQFF; CDR3 DNA: TGTGCCAGCAGCGCCTATTCGGGAGCCCCGCAGTTCTTC
clone size: NA; J gene: TRBJ2-7; D gene: NA; V gene: TRBV10-2; CDR3 protein: CASRRGTSGPSYEQYF; CDR3 DNA: TGCGCCAGCAGGAGGGGCACGAGCGGGCCCTCCTACGAGCAGTACTTC
clone size: NA; J gene: TRBJ2-2; D gene: NA; V gene: TRBV28; CDR3 protein: CASSLGVSEFGELFF; CDR3 DNA: TGTGCCAGCAGTTTAGGCGTCAGCGAATTCGGGGAGCTGTTTTTT
clone size: NA; J gene: TRBJ1-2; D gene: TRBD1; V gene: TRBV9; CDR3 protein: CASSGLRGQGAGGYTF; CDR3 DNA: TGTGCCAGCAGCGGCTTGAGAGGGCAGGGGGCTGGTGGCTACACCTTC
clone size: few; J gene: TRBJ2-7; D gene: TRBD2; V gene: TRBV5-1; CDR3 protein: CASSPGTSGTEEQYF; CDR3 DNA: TGCGCCAGCAGCCCCGGGACTAGCGGGACGGAGGAGCAGTACTTC
clone size: NA; J gene: TRBJ2-7; D gene: TRBD1; V gene: TRBV7-9; CDR3 protein: CASSYGQGKEEQYF; CDR3 DNA: TGTGCCAGCAGCTACGGACAGGGGAAAGAGGAGCAGTACTTC
clone size: NA; J gene: TRBJ2-7; D gene: TRBD1; V gene: TRBV6-5; CDR3 protein: CASTVGTGEDEQYF; CDR3 DNA: TGTGCCAGCACTGTAGGGACAGGGGAGGACGAGCAGTACTTC
clone size: NA; J gene: TRBJ2-1; D gene: NA; V gene: TRBV27; CDR3 protein: CASSLGWGGDNEQFF; CDR3 DNA: TGTGCCAGCAGTTTAGGGTGGGGTGGGGACAATGAGCAGTTCTTC